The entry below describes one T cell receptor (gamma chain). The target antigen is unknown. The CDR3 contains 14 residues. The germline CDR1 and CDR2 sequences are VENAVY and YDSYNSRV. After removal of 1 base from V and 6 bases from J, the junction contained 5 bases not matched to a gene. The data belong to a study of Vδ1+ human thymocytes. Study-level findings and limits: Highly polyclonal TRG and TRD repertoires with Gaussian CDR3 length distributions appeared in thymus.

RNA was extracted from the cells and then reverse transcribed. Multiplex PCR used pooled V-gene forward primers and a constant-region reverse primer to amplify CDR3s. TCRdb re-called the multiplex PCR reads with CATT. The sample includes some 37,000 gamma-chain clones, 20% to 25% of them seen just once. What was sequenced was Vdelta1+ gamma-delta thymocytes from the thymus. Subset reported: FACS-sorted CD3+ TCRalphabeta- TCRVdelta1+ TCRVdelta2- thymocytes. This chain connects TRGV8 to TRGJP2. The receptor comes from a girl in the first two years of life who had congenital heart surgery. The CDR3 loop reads CATWDSGGDWIKTF. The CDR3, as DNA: TGTGCCACCTGGGATAGTGGTGGTGATTGGATCAAGACGTTT.